Below, 14 T cell receptor beta chains from the same sample are listed, as sequenced in a study of blood T cell repertoires in COVID-19. The data were produced by immunoSEQ multiplex PCR, yet TCRdb's version contains in-frame clones alone and is incomplete. The table has 280,000 or so clones, 90% seen once; the top ten hold about 1.7%. Source material: PBMCs or T cells enriched from blood (not recorded which). The receptors here all came from a woman aged 18-35 years with acute COVID-19.

V is TRBV7-2 and J is TRBJ2-3, with 12 bases matching TRBD2. Per germline, CDR1 SGHTA and CDR2 FQGNSA. With V trimmed by 6 bases and J by 6 bases, 10 bases remained unmatched. The CDR3 loop spans 16 amino acids. CDR3 nucleotide sequence: TGTGCCAGCAGGCCTTGGACTAGCGGGAAGTTGGATACGCAGTATTTT. Protein sequence: CASRPWTSGKLDTQYF.

This chain uses TRBV4-1 with TRBJ1-2; D unresolved. Germline CDR1 and CDR2: MGHRA and YSYEKL. The CDR3 is 13 residues long. Trimming stripped 1 base from V and 5 bases from J, with 8 bases between. The CDR3 DNA reads as TGCGCCAGCAGCCAAGGGGCCCCTTATGGCTACACCTTC. It specifies CASSQGAPYGYTF.

This chain links TRBV7-9 with TRBJ1-5, with 8 bases fitting TRBD1. The germline V gene encodes CDR1 SEHNR and CDR2 FQNEAQ (reference sequence). Trimming at V came to 1 base and at J to 7 bases, leaving 9 bases not matched to a gene. The CDR3 loop spans 16 amino acids. The CDR3 DNA is TGTGCCAGCAGCTTAGGACAGGCAGGGGGCAGACAGCCCCAGCATTTT. Its translation: CASSLGQAGGRQPQHF. The complete variable domain, with remaining parts taken from reference TRBV7-9 and TRBJ1-5, reads DTGVSQNPRHKITKRGQNVTFRCDPISEHNRLYWYRQTLGQGPEFLTYFQNEAQLEKSRLLSDRFSAERPKGSFSTLEIQRTEQGDSAMYLCASSLGQAGGRQPQHFGDGTRLSIL.

The chain couples TRBV19 to TRBJ2-1; D is possibly TRBD2 (6 bases). V was shortened by 5 bases and J by 2 bases, with 13 bases between the two germline ends. Germline V gives CDR1 LNHDA, CDR2 SQIVND (reference sequence). The CDR3 has 15 residues. For the CDR3, the DNA is TGTGCCAGTAGTGGGAGGTCTAGCGCCTACAATGAGCAGTTCTTC. Amino acid sequence: CASSGRSSAYNEQFF.

In its sample, this clone was seen a few times. J is TRBJ1-5 and V is TRBV19; a possible D gene is TRBD1 (5 bases). With 2 bases removed from V and 6 bases from J, the gap between germline ends came to 20 bases. Per germline, CDR1 LNHDA and CDR2 SQIVND (reference sequence). CDR3 size: 17 residues. The CDR3 DNA sequence: TGTGCCAGTAGTATATCGCCGGGGGAGCTTTGGGTTCAGCCCCAGCATTTT. This translates into CASSISPGELWVQPQHF. The full variable domain, its missing parts supplied by reference TRBV19 and TRBJ1-5, is DGGITQSPKYLFRKEGQNVTLSCEQNLNHDAMYWYRQDPGQGLRLIYYSQIVNDFQKGDIAEGYSVSREKKESFPLTVTSAQKNPTAFYLCASSISPGELWVQPQHFGDGTRLSIL.

The J gene is TRBJ1-1, the V gene TRBV29-1, with 7 bases identical to TRBD1. CDR1 and CDR2 (germline): SQVTM, ANQGSEA. This CDR3 comprises 13 residues. CDR3 bases: TGCGGCGCTGGTAGGGGGCAGAGAACTGAAGCTTTCTTT. Residues: CGAGRGQRTEAFF.

This clone was detected only once. This chain uses TRBV18 with TRBJ2-5, with 11 bases fitting TRBD2. V shed 3 bases, J shed 0 bases, and the junction held 3 bases outside the gene matches. Per germline, CDR1 KGHSH and CDR2 LQKENI. The CDR3 contains 16 residues. The CDR3 loop reads CASSPPSGRNQETQYF. The DNA for the CDR3 is TGTGCCAGCTCACCTCCTAGCGGGAGGAACCAAGAGACCCAGTACTTC. The full variable domain, rest sourced from reference TRBV18 and TRBJ2-5, is NAGVMQNPRHLVRRRGQEARLRCSPMKGHSHVYWYRQLPEEGLKFMVYLQKENIIDESGMPKERFSAEFPKEGPSILRIQQVVRGDSAAYFCASSPPSGRNQETQYFGPGTRLLVL.

This sequence joins TRBV29-1 and TRBJ2-1; 8 bases match TRBD1. From germline, CDR1 is SQVTM and CDR2 ANQGSEA. The CDR3 is made up of 12 amino acids. The V and J ends lost 3 bases and 8 bases, in that order; junction bases with no gene match: 3. CDR3 nucleotide sequence: TGCAGCGTTGACAGGGGGCAATATGAGCAGTTCTTC. Protein: CSVDRGQYEQFF.

The V and J genes are TRBV28 and TRBJ1-6; unclear D gene. Deletions cut 2 bases from V and 7 bases from J, with 12 bases between. Germline V gene sequence: CDR1 MDHEN, CDR2 SYDVKM. This CDR3 region has 15 residues. CDR3 DNA sequence: TGTGCCAGCAGTTTAAGCGGGGTCCGAAATTCACCCCTCCACTTT. This gives the protein CASSLSGVRNSPLHF.

This clone was counted a single time. This rearrangement joins TRBV7-3 to TRBJ2-1; no reliable D call. The V and J ends lost 3 bases and 4 bases respectively, with 7 bases between them. Germline V gene lookup returns CDR1 SGHTA and CDR2 FQGTGA. The CDR3 has 13 residues. The CDR3 DNA follows: TGTGCCAGCAGCTTTGGCATGTACAATGAGCAGTTCTTC. It is translated as CASSFGMYNEQFF.

The V gene is TRBV19, the J gene TRBJ2-7, with 7 positions matching TRBD1. Germline V gives CDR1 LNHDA, CDR2 SQIVND (reference sequence). The CDR3 runs to 15 residues. V lost 5 bases and J lost 1; bases outside the gene matches: 8. Here the CDR3 DNA reads TGTGCCAGTAGTCCACAGGGGTTAGGATCCTACGAGCAGTACTTC. As protein: CASSPQGLGSYEQYF.

This chain uses TRBV30 with TRBJ1-1; 7 nucleotides line up with TRBD1. This CDR3 contains 14 residues. CDR1 GTSNPN and CDR2 SVGIG come from the germline V gene (reference sequence). Germline trimming cut 0 bases from V and 5 bases from J; bases unmatched to any gene: 6. Written as DNA, the CDR3 is TGTGCCTGGAGTGTACTCGGCAGGGGGACTGAAGCTTTCTTT. Translated: CAWSVLGRGTEAFF.

This clone was detected only once. V usage is TRBV19 and J usage is TRBJ2-3, with a weak D call TRBD2 (6 bases). The CDR3 is 14 residues long. The V gene lost 9 bases and the J gene lost 4 bases, with 17 bases spanning the gap. Per germline, CDR1 LNHDA and CDR2 SQIVND (reference sequence). The CDR3 reads CASNPTGGADTQYF. As DNA, the CDR3 is TGTGCCAGCAATCCCACCGGGGGAGCAGATACGCAGTATTTT.

This chain links TRBV18 with TRBJ1-1, with 12 bases that match TRBD1. There are 17 residues in the CDR3. The J segment lost 4 bases and the V segment lost 5 bases, leaving 11 bases of the junction unmatched. The V gene's germline CDR1 is KGHSH and CDR2 LQKENI. The CDR3 region has the DNA TGTGCCAGCTCAACATATCCCCCGGGACAGGGGGCCACTGAAGCTTTCTTT. This sequence encodes CASSTYPPGQGATEAFF. Full variable domain (outside the CDR3, taken from reference TRBV18 and TRBJ1-1): NAGVMQNPRHLVRRRGQEARLRCSPMKGHSHVYWYRQLPEEGLKFMVYLQKENIIDESGMPKERFSAEFPKEGPSILRIQQVVRGDSAAYFCASSTYPPGQGATEAFFGQGTRLTVV.